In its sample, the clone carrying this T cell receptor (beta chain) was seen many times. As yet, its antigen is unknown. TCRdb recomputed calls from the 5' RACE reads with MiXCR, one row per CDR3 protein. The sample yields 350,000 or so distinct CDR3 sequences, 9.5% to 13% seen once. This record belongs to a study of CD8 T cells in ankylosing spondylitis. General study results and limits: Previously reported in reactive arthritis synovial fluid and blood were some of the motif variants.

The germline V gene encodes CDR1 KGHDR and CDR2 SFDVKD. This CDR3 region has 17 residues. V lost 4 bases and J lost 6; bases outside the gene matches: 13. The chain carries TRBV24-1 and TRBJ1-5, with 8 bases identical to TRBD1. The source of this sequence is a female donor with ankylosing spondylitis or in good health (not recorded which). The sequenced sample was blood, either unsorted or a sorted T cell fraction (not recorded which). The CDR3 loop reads CATSDSRGQGGTQPQHF. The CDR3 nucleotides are TGTGCCACCAGTGACTCCCGCGGACAGGGCGGTACTCAGCCCCAGCATTTT.